Listed below are T cell receptor beta chains from one sample, sequenced in a study of technical replicates of blood from a handful of donors. Measured with immunoSEQ multiplex PCR; TCRdb has only the in-frame clones, and not every one. The top ten hold 0.25% to 0.35% of the sample, which has 75,000 to 100,000 clones, approximately 95% seen once. Sequencing used T cells isolated from PBMCs. All receptors derive from a human donor in good health. Each CDR3 is given with its conserved first and last residue.

V	J	CDR3
TRBV28	TRBJ1-2	CASSDRTVLGGYTF
TRBV5-4	TRBJ1-4	CASSLDRRVEKLFF
TRBV5-5	TRBJ2-5	CASSLGVSATQETQYF
TRBV30	TRBJ2-5	CAWSPGPSATQYF
TRBV7-9	TRBJ2-5	CASSFRLAGGYETQYF
TRBV6-4	TRBJ2-1	CASSEALAGVRHEQFF
TRBV4-1	TRBJ1-2	CASSQVGIGYGYTF
TRBV2	TRBJ2-3	CASSIGLAGRTDTQYF
TRBV10-3	TRBJ1-1	CAISAGDGDTEAFF
TRBV4-2	TRBJ2-7	CASSQDLSLLSGYSYEQYF
TRBV7-2	TRBJ2-7	CASSLRTGLSHEQYF
TRBV6-5	TRBJ1-4	CASTGGTDEKLFF
TRBV10-2	TRBJ1-4	CASMKLKEDSEKLFF
TRBV2	TRBJ2-5	CASSEMASGFQETQYF
TRBV27	TRBJ2-7	CASSLTSGSREQYF
TRBV29-1	TRBJ2-7	CSVGSAYEQYF
TRBV5-1	TRBJ2-1	CASSPPAGETYNEQFF
TRBV6-1	TRBJ1-1	CASSSAGEMNTEAFF
TRBV11-3	TRBJ1-4	CASSPSRGAKLFF
TRBV2	TRBJ1-2	CASQLSHYGYTF
TRBV7-2	TRBJ2-7	CASSPVGQGAREQYF
TRBV30	TRBJ2-2	CAWSYLGGSGELFF
TRBV11-3	TRBJ2-1	CASSSIRDSSSYNEQFF
TRBV9	TRBJ2-1	CASSVTGGAYNEQFF